Only a few counts were recorded for the clone carrying this TCR beta chain. TCRdb re-analysed the RT-PCR reads in MiXCR, keeping a single row per CDR3 protein. The data hold about 200,000 distinct CDR3 sequences, with roughly two fifths observed a single time. The sample originates from a study of patients and donors after allogeneic stem cell transplantation. Germline CDR1 reads LNHDA; CDR2 reads SQIVND (reference sequence). V was shortened by 3 bases and J by 2 bases, with 13 bases between the two germline ends. The CDR3 is 16 amino acids. This receptor was obtained from a human donor who was either an allogeneic HSCT recipient or a stem cell or donor lymphocyte infusion donor (not recorded which). It is not recorded whose cells these are; they may come from a transplant donor. The chain recombines TRBV19 with TRBJ2-2; D may be TRBD1 (5 bases). The sample comprised blood, either unsorted or a sorted T cell fraction (not recorded which). The CDR3 loop reads CASSMRTYNNTGELFF. In nucleotides, the CDR3 is TGTGCCAGTAGTATGAGGACATACAATAACACCGGGGAGCTGTTTTTT.